The 20 T cell receptor beta chains below were found in one sample sequenced in a study of control samples from healthy donors and cancer patients. Method: immunoSEQ multiplex PCR; TCRdb's copy keeps in-frame clones and lacks some. The sample yields about 110,000 clones, approximately 84% seen once. Sequenced material: blood. These receptors all stem from a man aged 18 to 30 in good health.

The chain couples TRBV4-1 to TRBJ1-5; D might be TRBD1 (6 bases). V was trimmed by 2 bases and J by 1 base, leaving 12 bases between them. Per the germline V gene, CDR1 is MGHRA and CDR2 is YSYEKL. This CDR3 comprises 16 residues. DNA of the CDR3: TGCGCCAGCAGCCAACCGGGACATTCGAGCAATCAGCCCCAGCATTTT. Translating gives CASSQPGHSSNQPQHF.

This clone was recorded only once. The rearrangement links TRBV27 to TRBJ1-2; D unresolved. CDR1 MNHEY and CDR2 SMNVEV come from the germline V gene (reference sequence). The CDR3 spans 15 residues. The V end lost 3 bases, the J end lost 1 base, and 12 bases lay between the germline ends. The CDR3 region is CASSFISEINYGYTF. The DNA for the CDR3 is TGTGCCAGCAGTTTTATTTCAGAGATTAACTATGGCTACACCTTC.

This clone has ten or more counts. Different DNA sequences within this sample yield the same CDR3. V is TRBV5-5 and J is TRBJ1-5; 7 bases map to TRBD1. Per the germline V gene, CDR1 is SGHKS and CDR2 is YYEKEE (reference sequence). CDR3 length: 15 residues. After removal of 3 bases from V and 1 base from J, the junction contained 4 bases not matched to a gene. The CDR3 is CASSSRGQSNQPQHF. CDR3 bases: TGTGCCAGCAGCTCGAGGGGGCAAAGCAATCAGCCCCAGCATTTT. The complete variable domain, with remaining parts taken from reference TRBV5-5 and TRBJ1-5, reads DAGVTQSPTHLIKTRGQQVTLRCSPISGHKSVSWYQQVLGQGPQFIFQYYEKEERGRGNFPDRFSARQFPNYSSELNVNALLLGDSALYLCASSSRGQSNQPQHFGDGTRLSIL.

The table lists this clone with a count of one. V usage is TRBV7-2 and J usage is TRBJ1-3; no definite D call. V dropped 5 bases and J dropped 0 bases, with 2 bases sitting between them. The CDR3 runs to 12 residues. The germline CDR1 and CDR2 sequences are SGHTA and FQGNSA. The CDR3 DNA reads TGTGCCAGCAGCAACTCTGGAAACACCATATATTTT. Its translation: CASSNSGNTIYF.

This CDR3 reads CASSQAYGFSGANVLTF. The CDR3 DNA follows: TGTGCCAGCAGCCAAGCCTACGGGTTCTCTGGGGCCAACGTCCTGACTTTC. The chain combines TRBV4-2 with TRBJ2-6, with D unresolved. The V gene's germline CDR1 is LGHNA and CDR2 YNFKEQ. Trimming stripped 1 base from V and 0 bases from J, with 10 bases between. The CDR3 length is 17 residues.

The V call is TRBV5-1, the J call TRBJ1-1; D possibly corresponds to TRBD1 (6 bases). V lost 4 bases and J lost 0, with 10 bases in between. The CDR3 is made up of 14 amino acids. Germline CDR1 reads SGHRS; CDR2 reads YFSETQ. CDR3 nucleotides: TGCGCCAGCAGCGTAGACAGGATGAACACTGAAGCTTTCTTT. Its translation: CASSVDRMNTEAFF.

This sequence joins TRBV2 and TRBJ2-3; maybe TRBD2 (6 bases). The CDR3 contains 14 residues. Trimming took off 11 bases at V and 0 bases at J, with 15 bases between the two ends. CDR1 and CDR2 from the germline V gene are SNHLY and FYNNEI. The CDR3 DNA is TGTGCCTGCGCGGGGCTAGCGAGCACAGATACGCAGTATTTT. Encoded protein: CACAGLASTDTQYF.

The J gene is TRBJ2-1, the V gene TRBV19; D possibly matches TRBD1 or TRBD2 (5 bases each). Looked up from germline, CDR1 is LNHDA and CDR2 is SQIVND (reference sequence). V dropped 1 base and J dropped 7 bases, with 14 bases sitting between them. The CDR3 covers 15 residues. The CDR3 nucleotides are TGTGCCAGTAGTATAGGTCACGAATGGGGGAATGAGCAGTTCTTC. Its protein is CASSIGHEWGNEQFF.

The chain has TRBV14 and TRBJ1-2; D not certain. The V and J ends lost 0 bases and 7 bases respectively, with 12 bases between them. This CDR3 has 14 residues. In germline, CDR1 is SGHDN, CDR2 FVKESK. CDR3 sequence reads: CASSQDKVVGGYTF. The CDR3 nucleotides are TGTGCCAGCAGCCAAGATAAGGTGGTGGGTGGCTACACCTTC.

The gene calls are TRBV19 and TRBJ1-4, with a possible D match to TRBD1 (6 bases). V shed 8 bases and J shed 5 bases, with 12 bases lying between them. Germline V gene data show CDR1 as LNHDA and CDR2 as SQIVND (reference sequence). CDR3 length equals 13 residues. The CDR3 DNA follows: TGTGCCAGTGGGGGGGGCAGAAATGAAAAACTGTTTTTT. Translating gives CASGGGRNEKLFF.

CDR3 in amino acids: CASSSGLARGINEQFF. The CDR3 region has the DNA TGTGCCAGCAGTTCGGGTCTAGCAAGGGGGATCAATGAGCAGTTCTTC. The chain recombines TRBV27 with TRBJ2-1; D is perhaps TRBD1 (6 bases). Germline assignment: CDR1 MNHEY and CDR2 SMNVEV (reference sequence). The germline V and J ends were trimmed by 4 bases and 6 bases, with 19 bases remaining between them. This CDR3 has 16 amino acids.

The V and J genes are TRBV11-1 and TRBJ1-6; 7 nucleotides align to TRBD1. Germline V lookup: CDR1 SGHAT, CDR2 FQDESV (reference sequence). V shed 5 bases, J shed 2 bases, and the junction held 6 bases outside the gene matches. There are 16 residues in the CDR3. The CDR3 DNA sequence: TGTGCCAGCAGCCTAGGGGGCGGAACCTATAATTCACCCCTCCACTTT. Amino acid sequence: CASSLGGGTYNSPLHF.

The gene calls are TRBV5-6 and TRBJ2-7, with D maybe TRBD2 (6 bases). The germline CDR1 and CDR2 sequences are SGHDT and YYEEEE. V lost 1 base to trimming and J lost 2 bases, with 16 bases between them. The CDR3 loop spans 16 amino acids. In DNA, the CDR3 is TGTGCCAGCAGCTTGTCGGAGGGTTTCAATGCCTACGAGCAGTACGTC. This encodes CASSLSEGFNAYEQYV.

In its sample, this clone was seen a few times. V is TRBV30 and J is TRBJ2-7, with D uncertain. The germline V and J ends were trimmed by 0 bases and 2 bases, with 2 bases remaining between them. This CDR3 has 11 amino acids. CDR1 is GTSNPN and CDR2 is SVGIG in the germline V gene (reference sequence). The CDR3 DNA follows: TGTGCCTGGAGTGTGGCCTACGAGCAGTACTTC. Its protein is CAWSVAYEQYF.

The chain employs TRBV27 and TRBJ2-7; the D gene is possibly TRBD1 (5 bases). The CDR3 spans 14 residues. In germline, CDR1 is MNHEY, CDR2 SMNVEV (reference sequence). Trimming stripped 2 bases from V and 6 bases from J, with 14 bases between. The chain's CDR3 is CASSLGAETLEQYF. The CDR3 DNA sequence: TGTGCCAGCAGTTTAGGGGCTGAGACCCTCGAGCAGTACTTC.

This chain uses TRBV5-4 with TRBJ2-3; D might be TRBD1 or TRBD2, each matching 5 bases. The germline gives CDR1 SGHNT, CDR2 YYREEE (reference sequence). The CDR3 length is 17 residues. V lost 3 bases and J lost 0, with 17 bases in between. CDR3 coding DNA: TGTGCCAGCAGCTCACCCGGGGAGAGGGGTAGCACAGATACGCAGTATTTT. Amino acids: CASSSPGERGSTDTQYF.

In nucleotides, the CDR3 is TGTGCCAGCAGTGAATCCCACAGGGAGGGGATTATGAACACTGAAGCTTTCTTT. It translates to CASSESHREGIMNTEAFF. This chain joins TRBV25-1 and TRBJ1-1; D is perhaps TRBD1 (6 bases). Germline assignment: CDR1 MGHDK and CDR2 SYGVNS. CDR3 length: 18 amino acids. Trimming pared 1 base from V and 0 bases from J, leaving 18 bases between.

J is TRBJ1-2 and V is TRBV11-2; D gene unclear. V was shortened by 0 bases and J by 4 bases, with 6 bases between the two germline ends. The germline gives CDR1 SGHAT, CDR2 FQNNGV. The CDR3 consists of 13 residues. This CDR3 reads CASSLDMSYGYTF. The CDR3 DNA is TGTGCCAGCAGCTTAGACATGAGCTATGGCTACACCTTC.

This clone was found a few times. The J gene is TRBJ1-2, the V gene TRBV5-8; D is possibly TRBD1 (6 bases). The CDR3 loop spans 13 amino acids. Trimming shortened V by 5 bases and J by 8 bases, and 16 bases separated the two germline ends. The V gene's germline CDR1 is SGHTS and CDR2 YDEGEE. The chain's CDR3 is CASRITGSGGYTF. The CDR3 nucleotides read TGTGCCAGCAGGATCACAGGGTCCGGGGGCTACACCTTC.

CDR3 loop: CASSGVTETQYF. The CDR3 DNA sequence: TGTGCCAGCAGTGGGGTAACGGAGACCCAGTACTTC. The chain links TRBV25-1 to TRBJ2-5; D gene ambiguous. Germline values: CDR1 MGHDK, CDR2 SYGVNS. Trimming left V 4 bases short and J 5 bases short, with 8 bases between. This CDR3 contains 12 residues.